The entry below gives a single TCR beta chain sequence along with its context. This sample was included in a study of T cell changes during pregnancy in multiple sclerosis. Clones were read by immunoSEQ multiplex PCR, and TCRdb kept only the in-frame ones, dropping some. The sample includes roughly 69,000 clones, about 92% seen only once; the top ten take over 1.1%. This CDR3 region has 12 residues. Germline CDR1 and CDR2: MDHEN and SYDVKM. Trimming stripped 6 bases from V and 10 bases from J, with 13 bases between. This TCR was sampled from a female donor with multiple sclerosis, enrolled in a pregnancy study. The input for sequencing was peripheral blood, taken after pregnancy. This chain joins TRBV28 and TRBJ2-1; D might be TRBD1 (6 bases). CDR3 nucleotides: TGTGCCAGCAGAACCGGGACACTAGAGCAGTTCTTC. It encodes CASRTGTLEQFF. The variable domain in full, completed from reference TRBV28 and TRBJ2-1, reads DVKVTQSSRYLVKRTGEKVFLECVQDMDHENMFWYRQDPGLGLRLIYFSYDVKMKEKGDIPEGYSVSREKKERFSLILESASTNQTSMYLCASRTGTLEQFFGPGTRLTVL.